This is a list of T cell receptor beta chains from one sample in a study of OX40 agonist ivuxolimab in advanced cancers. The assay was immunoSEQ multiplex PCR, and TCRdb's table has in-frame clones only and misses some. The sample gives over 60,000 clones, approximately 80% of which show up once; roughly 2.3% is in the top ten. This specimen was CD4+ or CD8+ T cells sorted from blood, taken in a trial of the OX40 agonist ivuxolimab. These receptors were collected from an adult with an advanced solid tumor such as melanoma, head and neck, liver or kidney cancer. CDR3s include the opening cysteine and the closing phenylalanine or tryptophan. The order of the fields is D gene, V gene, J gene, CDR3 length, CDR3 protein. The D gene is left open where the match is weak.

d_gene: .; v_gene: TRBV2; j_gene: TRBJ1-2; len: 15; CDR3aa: CASSEASGQGYGYTF
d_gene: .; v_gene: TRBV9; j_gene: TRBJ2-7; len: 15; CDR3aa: CASSLGQSTAYEQYF
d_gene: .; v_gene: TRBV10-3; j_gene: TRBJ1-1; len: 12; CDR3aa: CAISESQGEAFF
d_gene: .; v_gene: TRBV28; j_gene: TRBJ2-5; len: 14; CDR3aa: CASKDRQGQETQYF
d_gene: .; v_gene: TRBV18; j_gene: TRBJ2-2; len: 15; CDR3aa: CASSPQQVNTGELFF
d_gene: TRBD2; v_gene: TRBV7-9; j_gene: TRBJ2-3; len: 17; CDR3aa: CASSSRVSSGGTDTQYF
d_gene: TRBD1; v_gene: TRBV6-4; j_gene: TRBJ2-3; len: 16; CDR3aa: CASSADRDRGIDTQYF
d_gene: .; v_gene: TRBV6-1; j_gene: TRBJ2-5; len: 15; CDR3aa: CASSAYWILTETQYF
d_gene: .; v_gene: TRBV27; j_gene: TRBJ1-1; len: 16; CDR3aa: CASSPRGRAWGTEAFF
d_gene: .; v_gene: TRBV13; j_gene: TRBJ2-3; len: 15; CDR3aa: CASSSPALGPDTQYF
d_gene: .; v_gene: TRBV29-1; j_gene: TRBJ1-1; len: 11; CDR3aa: CSVGSSMEAFF
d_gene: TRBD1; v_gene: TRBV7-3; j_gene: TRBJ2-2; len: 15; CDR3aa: CASSPNRGQGAVLFF
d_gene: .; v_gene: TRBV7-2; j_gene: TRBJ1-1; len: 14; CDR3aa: CASSLDHRVGGAFF
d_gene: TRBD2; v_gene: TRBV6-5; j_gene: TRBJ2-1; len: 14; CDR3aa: CASSGTSGGNEQFF
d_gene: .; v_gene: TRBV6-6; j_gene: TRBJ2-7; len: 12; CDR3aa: CASRNGGREQYF
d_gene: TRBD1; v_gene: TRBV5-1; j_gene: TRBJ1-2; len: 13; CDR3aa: CASSLQGNYGYTF